The clone carrying this T cell receptor beta chain appeared once. Profiling relied on immunoSEQ multiplex PCR, and the TCRdb table lists in-frame clones only, not all of them. The table includes fewer than 600,000 clones, around 78% detected once. The data derive from a study of shared clonotypes between healthy human individuals. The sample taken for sequencing was PBMCs. The sequence derives from a woman in her thirties or forties in good health. Some clones in this sample may be carry-over from other donors' samples.

DNA of the CDR3: TGTGCCAGCAGCGTGGGGGCTTCTAGCGGCGCCTACGAGCAGTACTTC. Protein product: CASSVGASSGAYEQYF. The chain employs TRBV9 and TRBJ2-7; D may be TRBD2 (7 bases). Germline CDR1 SGDLS, CDR2 YYNGEE. The CDR3 loop spans 16 amino acids. V was pared by 2 bases and J by 2 bases, with 17 bases between.